This TCR beta chain was captured in a study of blood T cell repertoires in COVID-19. On the study more broadly: The United States, Italy and Spain provided the acute and convalescent COVID-19 samples. PBMCs, B-cell-depleted T cells, or T cells provided the cDNA or gDNA that made up the material.

Under the authors' procedure: By means of reference gene primer amplification, nucleated cell counts were estimated. Only in-frame clones appear in the TCRdb table, and some are missing; sequencing was by immunoSEQ multiplex PCR. That table is the source of V, J and clone size, and D and trimming were worked out from the DNA. The sample yields roughly 230,000 clones, approximately 81% seen once. Patients at the Seattle site were enrolled during active infection and followed longitudinally. The V gene's germline CDR1 is SGHAT and CDR2 FQNNGV. The V end was cut by 5 bases, the J end by 1 base, with 18 bases between. This CDR3 spans 16 amino acids.

The sequence was obtained from a woman older than 75 with COVID-19, enrolled during active disease. The specimen was peripheral blood. V is TRBV11-2 and J is TRBJ2-7; D might be TRBD2 (6 bases). The CDR3 region has the DNA TGTGCCAGCAGCCCTCCAAACCGGGGACTGTCCTACGAGCAGTACTTC. This gives the protein CASSPPNRGLSYEQYF.